This entry lists 21 T cell receptor beta chains sequenced from one sample in a study of T cells in Graves' hyperthyroidism and ophthalmopathy. RNA transcripts yielded amplified TCR beta CDR3 regions. The HTBI primer set was used in a first-round RT-PCR of the TCR CDR3. TCRdb fed the multiplex PCR reads into MiXCR, producing one record per CDR3 protein. The top ten clones hold 25% to 30% of a sample with a few hundred thousand distinct CDR3 sequences, 15% to 19% of them seen once. Sequences were obtained from blood. The receptor source for this set is a woman between 18 and 30 years old with Graves' hyperthyroidism that later progressed to Graves' ophthalmopathy.

This clonotype appeared a few times. The chain uses TRBV4-2 and TRBJ2-2; D not certain. The germline CDR1 and CDR2 sequences are LGHNA and YNFKEQ. This CDR3 has 14 residues. Trimming pared 6 bases from V and 4 bases from J, leaving 12 bases between. The CDR3 sequence is CASSSDSGTGELFF. CDR3 nucleotides: TGTGCCAGCAGTTCCGATTCGGGCACCGGGGAGCTGTTTTTT.

This clonotype has more than one count but fewer than ten. This may come from a read error, since a much larger clone is one base off. This sequence joins TRBV28 and TRBJ1-3; D is unresolved. The CDR3 loop spans 13 amino acids. Looked up from germline, CDR1 is MDHEN and CDR2 is SYDVKM. The CDR3 spells CASLYPSGSTIYF. The CDR3 nucleotides read TGTGCCAGCCTTTACCCCTCTGGAAGCACCATATATTTT.

The V call is TRBV20-1, the J call TRBJ2-7, with D maybe TRBD1 (6 bases). The J call may be incorrect, as the DNA end agrees better with TRBJ2-1. This CDR3 has 13 amino acids. Germline V gene sequence: CDR1 DFQATT, CDR2 SNEGSKA (reference sequence). The CDR3, as DNA: TGCAGTGCTAGGGACAGATCCTCCTACGAGCAGTTCTTC. Amino acid sequence: CSARDRSSYEQFF.

The chain recombines TRBV6-2 or TRBV6-3 with TRBJ2-5; the D gene is possibly TRBD1 (6 bases). The V gene's germline CDR1 is MNHEY and CDR2 SVGEGT. CDR3 length equals 13 residues. Trimming took 9 bases from V and 1 from J, leaving 12 bases between them. The CDR3 DNA reads as TGTGCCAGTTACGACAGGTCCCAAGAGACCCAGTACTTC. Protein product: CASYDRSQETQYF.

Concerning this clonotype itself: Given the absence of the conserved phenylalanine or tryptophan at the CDR3 end, a read error is likely. The chain has TRBV29-1 and TRBJ2-7, with 10 bases fitting TRBD1. The CDR3 length is 12 residues. Germline V CDR1 and CDR2: SQVTM, ANQGSEA. Losses at the gene ends were 5 bases for V and 7 bases for J; bases not matched to a gene: 5. The CDR3 DNA is TGCAGCGTTCGACAGGGGGCGGGGGAGCAGTACCTC. Protein: CSVRQGAGEQYL.

CDR3 bases: TGTGCCATCAGCCCAGCGAGTAGCGGGAGCGGTTCCTACGAGCAGTACTTC. Protein: CAISPASSGSGSYEQYF. The gene calls are TRBV10-3 and TRBJ2-7, with 9 bases aligning to TRBD2. The CDR3 runs to 17 residues. Losses at the gene ends were 6 bases for V and 1 base for J; bases not matched to a gene: 13. In germline, CDR1 is ENHRY, CDR2 SYGVKD.

The rearrangement joins TRBV6-5 to TRBJ1-1; the match to TRBD1 covers 8 bases. V was pared by 7 bases and J by 1 base, with 5 bases of the junction left unmatched. CDR3 length: 14 residues. From germline, CDR1 is MNHEY and CDR2 SVGAGI. In DNA, the CDR3 is TGTGCCAGCACTTGGACAGGGCCGAACACTGAAGCTTTCTTT. Protein: CASTWTGPNTEAFF.

V and J are TRBV7-2 and TRBJ1-5, with TRBD1 matching 9 bases. This CDR3 has 14 amino acids. V was clipped by 5 bases and J by 9 bases; unmatched bases: 8. Germline V gene data show CDR1 as SGHTA and CDR2 as FQGNSA. The CDR3 spells CASSKTGGKRPQHF. CDR3 DNA sequence: TGTGCCAGCAGCAAAACAGGGGGCAAAAGGCCCCAGCATTTT.

This clonotype was counted many times. The chain couples TRBV10-3 to TRBJ2-1; the match to TRBD2 covers 11 bases. The CDR3 runs to 15 residues. Germline trimming cut 3 bases from V and 6 bases from J; bases unmatched to any gene: 4. From germline, CDR1 is ENHRY and CDR2 SYGVKD. The CDR3 nucleotides read TGTGCCATCAGTGATTTTAGCGGGAGGGCCAATGAGCAGTTCTTC. Amino acids: CAISDFSGRANEQFF.

A remark on this clonotype: A read error may explain this, as a much larger clone is one base away. V usage is TRBV12-3 or TRBV12-4 and J usage is TRBJ2-1; 14 nucleotides align to TRBD2. The ends lost 6 bases at V and 6 bases at J; junction bases unmatched: 7. There are 16 residues in the CDR3. CDR3 amino acids: CASRPQGLAGANEQFF. CDR3 coding DNA: TGTGCCAGCAGACCCCAGGGACTAGCGGGAGCCAATGAGCAGTTCTTC.

The chain links TRBV12-3 or TRBV12-4 to TRBJ2-1; 7 nucleotides agree with TRBD1. The V segment lost 6 bases and the J segment 6 bases; nucleotides outside the gene matches: 11. The CDR3 runs to 15 residues. CDR3 residues: CASSLTGDRGNEQFF. The CDR3 DNA sequence: TGTGCCAGCAGCCTCACAGGGGACAGAGGCAATGAGCAGTTCTTC.

The J gene is TRBJ2-3, the V gene TRBV11-2; tentative D call: TRBD2 (6 bases). This CDR3 contains 14 residues. Germline CDR1 is SGHAT and CDR2 is FQNNGV. V dropped 5 bases and J dropped 6 bases, with 15 bases sitting between them. CDR3 in DNA: TGTGCCAGCAGCCTGACTAGTGAAAAGGATACGCAGTATTTT. The encoded protein is CASSLTSEKDTQYF. Looking up the rest from reference TRBV11-2 and TRBJ2-3 gives the full variable domain: EAGVAQSPRYKIIEKRQSVAFWCNPISGHATLYWYQQILGQGPKLLIQFQNNGVVDDSQLPKDRFSAERLKGVDSTLKIQPAKLEDSAVYLCASSLTSEKDTQYFGPGTRLTVL.

The V and J genes are TRBV2 and TRBJ2-5, with 8 bases fitting TRBD2. CDR3 length: 11 amino acids. After removal of 8 bases from V and 5 bases from J, the junction contained 1 base not matched to a gene. Germline V lookup: CDR1 SNHLY, CDR2 FYNNEI. The DNA of the CDR3 is TGTGCCAGCGGACTAGCTGAGACCCAGTACTTC. Protein: CASGLAETQYF.

The V and J genes are TRBV24-1 and TRBJ1-2; D remains unclear. The CDR3 runs to 12 residues. V lost 7 bases and J lost 4, with 9 bases in between. CDR1 KGHDR and CDR2 SFDVKD come from the germline V gene. The CDR3 protein is CATSGSSYGYTF. The CDR3 region has the DNA TGTGCCACCAGCGGGTCGTCCTATGGCTACACCTTC.

As regards this clonotype: With a much larger clone just one base away, this may be a read error. For the CDR3, the DNA is TGCGCCAGCAGCCCCGGGACAGGGTTCAATGAGCAGTTCTTC. Translation gives CASSPGTGFNEQFF. The chain joins TRBV5-1 to TRBJ2-1, with 9 bases that match TRBD1. In germline, CDR1 is SGHRS, CDR2 YFSETQ. The CDR3 runs to 14 residues. V dropped 4 bases and J dropped 6; count of bases not matched to a gene: 5.

This clonotype was recorded a few times. V gene TRBV5-6 combines with J gene TRBJ2-7; possibly TRBD1 for D (6 bases). The germline gives CDR1 SGHDT, CDR2 YYEEEE. The CDR3 runs 14 residues. V lost 4 bases and J 3 bases, leaving 14 bases between the germline ends. CDR3 nucleotides: TGTGCCAGCAGCCCCGGAGCAGGGGTCTACGAGCAGTACTTC. Its protein is CASSPGAGVYEQYF.

The sample holds a few counts of this clonotype. J is TRBJ1-1 and V is TRBV19, with unresolved D. The germline CDR1 and CDR2 sequences are LNHDA and SQIVND (reference sequence). This CDR3 contains 13 residues. V was clipped by 3 bases and J by 1 base, with 6 bases between them. DNA of the CDR3: TGTGCCAGTAGTATCCAGAAGAACACTGAAGCTTTCTTT. It encodes CASSIQKNTEAFF.

This clonotype was recorded at least ten times. The chain employs TRBV28 and TRBJ2-1; 8 bases fit TRBD1. This CDR3 spans 16 amino acids. Trimming removed 5 bases from V and 0 bases from J; junction bases left unmatched: 6. From germline, CDR1 is MDHEN and CDR2 SYDVKM. The CDR3 is CASSDRGRSSYNEQFF. CDR3 coding DNA: TGTGCCAGCAGTGACAGGGGCAGGAGCTCCTACAATGAGCAGTTCTTC.

The sample holds one count of this clonotype. The chain carries TRBV7-8 and TRBJ2-7; D not certain. The V end lost 7 bases, the J end lost 2 bases, and 21 bases lay between the germline ends. CDR1 is SGHVS, CDR2 FQNEAQ, per germline. The CDR3 runs 16 residues. This CDR3 reads CASTIISEMNPYEQYF. In DNA form, the CDR3 reads TGTGCCAGCACCATCATATCAGAGATGAATCCCTACGAGCAGTACTTC.

This clonotype was found many times. The chain joins TRBV7-9 to TRBJ2-1; perhaps TRBD2 as D (5 bases). CDR1 SEHNR and CDR2 FQNEAQ come from the germline V gene (reference sequence). V was trimmed by 5 bases and J by 3 bases, leaving 11 bases between them. This CDR3 comprises 14 residues. The CDR3 bases are TGTGCCAGCAGCGGAGGAGCCTTCTACAATGAGCAGTTCTTC. The encoded protein is CASSGGAFYNEQFF.

At least ten counts were recorded for this clonotype. The chain carries TRBV28 and TRBJ2-3; D not resolved. Germline CDR1 and CDR2: MDHEN and SYDVKM. V gave up 4 bases and J gave up 6 bases, with 8 bases separating them. This CDR3 region has 12 residues. CDR3 sequence reads: CASSSPPDTQYF. DNA for the CDR3: TGTGCCAGCAGTTCTCCACCCGATACGCAGTATTTT.